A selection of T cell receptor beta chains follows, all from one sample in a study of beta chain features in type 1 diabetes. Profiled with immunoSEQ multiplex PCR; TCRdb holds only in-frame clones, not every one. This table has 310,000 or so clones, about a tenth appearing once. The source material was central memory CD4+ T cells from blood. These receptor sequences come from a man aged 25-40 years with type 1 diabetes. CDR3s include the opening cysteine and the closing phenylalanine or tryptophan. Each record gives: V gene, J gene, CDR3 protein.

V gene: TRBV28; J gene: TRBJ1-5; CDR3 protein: CASSLYPDAGNQPQHF
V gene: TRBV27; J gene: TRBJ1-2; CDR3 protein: CASSLQGVHGYTF
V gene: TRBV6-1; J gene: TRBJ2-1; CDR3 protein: CASSPPGTGTEQFF
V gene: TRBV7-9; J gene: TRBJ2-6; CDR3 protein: CASSFASGGSPSGANVLTF
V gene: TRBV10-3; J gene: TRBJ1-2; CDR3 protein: CAISGDGNYGYTF
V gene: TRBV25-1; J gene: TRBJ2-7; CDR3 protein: CASSEYGGYEQYF
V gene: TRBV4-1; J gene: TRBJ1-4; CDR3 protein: CASSQNSRAGTNEKLFF
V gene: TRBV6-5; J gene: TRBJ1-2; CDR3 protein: CASSYGGYYTF
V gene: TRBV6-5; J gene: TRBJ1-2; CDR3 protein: CASSFGQEGRGYTF
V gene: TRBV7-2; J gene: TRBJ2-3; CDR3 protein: CASSRGQGTDTQYF
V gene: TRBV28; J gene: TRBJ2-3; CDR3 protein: CASTGRQPTDTQYF
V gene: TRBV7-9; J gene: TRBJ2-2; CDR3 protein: CAGSEGMNTGELFF
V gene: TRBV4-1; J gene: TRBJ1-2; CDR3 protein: CASSPSDRPSANYGYTF
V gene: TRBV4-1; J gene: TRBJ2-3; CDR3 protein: CASSQDQAGPTDTQYF
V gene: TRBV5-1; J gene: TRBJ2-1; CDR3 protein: CASSWGQAGRNEQFF
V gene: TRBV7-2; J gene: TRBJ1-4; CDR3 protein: CASSSEAARKKLFF
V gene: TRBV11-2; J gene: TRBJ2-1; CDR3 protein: CASSLGTGIYEQFF
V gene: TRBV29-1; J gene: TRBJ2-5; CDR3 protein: CSVDAGGGETQYF
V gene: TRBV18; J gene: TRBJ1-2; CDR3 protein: CASSPPSSSSNYGYTF
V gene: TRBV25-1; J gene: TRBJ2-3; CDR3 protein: CASSESQLLADTQYF
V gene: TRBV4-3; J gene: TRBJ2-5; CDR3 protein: CASSQDLTGAGETQYF
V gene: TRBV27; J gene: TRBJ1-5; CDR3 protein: CASRSFLGNQPQHF
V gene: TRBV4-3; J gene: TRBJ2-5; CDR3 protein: CASSQGGLAGQETQYF
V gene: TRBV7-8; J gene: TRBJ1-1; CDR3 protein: CASSVRGQGNTEAFF
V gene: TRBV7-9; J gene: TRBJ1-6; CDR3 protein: CAPGQVSRPSPLHF
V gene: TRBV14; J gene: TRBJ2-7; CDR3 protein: CASSQAFSYEQYF
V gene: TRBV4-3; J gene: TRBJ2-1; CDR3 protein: CASSQGERDSSFF
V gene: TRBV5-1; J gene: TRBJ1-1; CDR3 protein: CASSLDGMNTEAFF
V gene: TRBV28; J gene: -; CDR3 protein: CASSSRSGGYSYEQYF
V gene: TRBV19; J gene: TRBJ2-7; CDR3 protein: CASSARDIYEQYF
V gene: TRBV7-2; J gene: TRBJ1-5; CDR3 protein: CASSPLGEGNQPQHF
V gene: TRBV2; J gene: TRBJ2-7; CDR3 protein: CASSLVRTSDEQYF
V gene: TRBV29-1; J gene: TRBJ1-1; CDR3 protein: CSVEGTGGETTEAFF
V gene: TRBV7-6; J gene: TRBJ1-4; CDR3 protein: CASSLGGTGKLFF
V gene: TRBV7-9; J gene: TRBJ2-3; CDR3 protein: CASRPRTGNGDTQYF
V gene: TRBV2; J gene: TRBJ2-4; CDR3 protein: CASSPGQPKNIQYF
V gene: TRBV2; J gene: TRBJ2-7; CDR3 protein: CASSESRVFGQYF
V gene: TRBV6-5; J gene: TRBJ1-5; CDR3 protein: CASSRGQVSNQPQHF
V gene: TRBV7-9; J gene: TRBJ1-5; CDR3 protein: CASTPGQAKGNQPQHF
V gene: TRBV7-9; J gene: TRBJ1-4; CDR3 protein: CASSLSDGQWEKLFF
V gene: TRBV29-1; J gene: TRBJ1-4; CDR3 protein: CSVRPADAGNEKLFF
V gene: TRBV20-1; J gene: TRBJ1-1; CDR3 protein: CSARRGFEAFF
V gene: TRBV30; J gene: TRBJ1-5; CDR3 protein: CAWSLGGQPQHF
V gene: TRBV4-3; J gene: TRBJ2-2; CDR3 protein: CASSQDAFAGELFF
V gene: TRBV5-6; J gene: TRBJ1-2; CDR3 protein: CASSLVEGNYGYTF
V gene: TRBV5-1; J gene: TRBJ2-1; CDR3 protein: CASSPSGLAGYNEQFF
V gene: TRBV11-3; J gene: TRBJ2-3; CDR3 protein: CASSLRATDTQYF
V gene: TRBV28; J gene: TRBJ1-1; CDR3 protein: CAIHRGVGEAFF
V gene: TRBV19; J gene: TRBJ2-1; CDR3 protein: CASHGGTAGEQFF
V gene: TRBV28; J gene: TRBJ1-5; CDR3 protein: CAALTGVNQPQHF
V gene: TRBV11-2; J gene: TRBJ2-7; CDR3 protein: CASSQGSSGASEQYF
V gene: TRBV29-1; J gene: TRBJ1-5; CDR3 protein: CSVEDGQGPQHF
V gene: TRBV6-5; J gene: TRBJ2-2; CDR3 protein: CASSYTGGTGELFF
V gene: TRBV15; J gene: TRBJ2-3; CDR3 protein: CATSIPSGGQADTQYF